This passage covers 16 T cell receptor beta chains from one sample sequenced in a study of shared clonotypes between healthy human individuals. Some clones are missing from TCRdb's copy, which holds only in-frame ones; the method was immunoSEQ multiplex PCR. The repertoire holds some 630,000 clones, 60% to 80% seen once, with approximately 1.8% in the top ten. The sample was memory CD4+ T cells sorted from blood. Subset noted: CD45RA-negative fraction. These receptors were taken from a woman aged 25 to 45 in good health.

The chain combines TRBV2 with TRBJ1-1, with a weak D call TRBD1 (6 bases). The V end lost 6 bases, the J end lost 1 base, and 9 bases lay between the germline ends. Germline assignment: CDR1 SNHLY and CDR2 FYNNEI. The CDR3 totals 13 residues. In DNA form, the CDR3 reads TGTGCCAGCAGCGGGGACACGAACACTGAAGCTTTCTTT. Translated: CASSGDTNTEAFF.

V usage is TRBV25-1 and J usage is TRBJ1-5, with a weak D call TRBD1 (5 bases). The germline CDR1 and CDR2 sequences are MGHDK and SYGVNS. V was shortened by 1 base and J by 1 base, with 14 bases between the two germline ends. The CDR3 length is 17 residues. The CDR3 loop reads CASSESAGTESNQPQHF. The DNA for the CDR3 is TGTGCCAGCAGTGAATCAGCCGGGACGGAGAGCAATCAGCCCCAGCATTTT.

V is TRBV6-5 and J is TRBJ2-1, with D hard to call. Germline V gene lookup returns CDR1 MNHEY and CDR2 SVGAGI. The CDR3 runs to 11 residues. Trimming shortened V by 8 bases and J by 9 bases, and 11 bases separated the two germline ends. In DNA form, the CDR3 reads TGTGCCAGCTTAAGGCTTTCTGAGCAGTTCTTC. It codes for CASLRLSEQFF.

The CDR3 coding sequence is TGTGCCAGTAGTAGGGACAGACGTCTCTACAATGAGCAGTTCTTC. Protein product: CASSRDRRLYNEQFF. V usage is TRBV19 and J usage is TRBJ2-1, with 7 bases lining up with TRBD1. The germline gives CDR1 LNHDA, CDR2 SQIVND (reference sequence). The trim removed 4 bases at V and 3 bases at J, leaving 6 bases unmatched. This CDR3 is built from 15 residues.

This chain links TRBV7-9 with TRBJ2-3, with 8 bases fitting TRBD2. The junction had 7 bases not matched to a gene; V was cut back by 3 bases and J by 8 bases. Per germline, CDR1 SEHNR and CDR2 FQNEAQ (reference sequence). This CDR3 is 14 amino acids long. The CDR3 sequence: CASSFPGLEATQYF. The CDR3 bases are TGTGCCAGCAGCTTCCCGGGACTAGAGGCTACGCAGTATTTT.

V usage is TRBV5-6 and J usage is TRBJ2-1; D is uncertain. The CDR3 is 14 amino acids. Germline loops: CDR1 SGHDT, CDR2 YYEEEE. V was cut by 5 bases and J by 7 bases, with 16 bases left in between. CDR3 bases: TGTGCCAGCAGAAGGCCGGGCCCTCGGAATGAGCAGTTCTTC. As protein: CASRRPGPRNEQFF.

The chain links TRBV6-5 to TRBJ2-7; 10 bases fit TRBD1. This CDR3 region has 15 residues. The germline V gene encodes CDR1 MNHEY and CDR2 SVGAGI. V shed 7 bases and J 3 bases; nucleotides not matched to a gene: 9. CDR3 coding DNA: TGTGCCAGCACGGCGAGGGGACAGGGGCTCTACGAGCAGTACTTC. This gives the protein CASTARGQGLYEQYF.

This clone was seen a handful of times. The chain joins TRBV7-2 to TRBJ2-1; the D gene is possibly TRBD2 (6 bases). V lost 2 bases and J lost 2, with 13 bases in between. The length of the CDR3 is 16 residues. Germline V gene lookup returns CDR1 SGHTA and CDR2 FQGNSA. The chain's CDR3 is CASSLNGRGAYNEQFF. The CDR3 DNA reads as TGTGCCAGCAGCTTAAACGGGAGAGGGGCCTACAATGAGCAGTTCTTC.

CDR3 coding DNA: TGTGCCAGCAGGCATCAGGGACAGGGACATGGGGATACGCAGTATTTT. Translation: CASRHQGQGHGDTQYF. The chain couples TRBV2 to TRBJ2-3, with TRBD1 matching over 9 bases. The CDR3 length is 16 residues. CDR1 is SNHLY, CDR2 FYNNEI, per germline. Trimming cost V 6 bases and J 6 bases; bases outside gene matches: 13.

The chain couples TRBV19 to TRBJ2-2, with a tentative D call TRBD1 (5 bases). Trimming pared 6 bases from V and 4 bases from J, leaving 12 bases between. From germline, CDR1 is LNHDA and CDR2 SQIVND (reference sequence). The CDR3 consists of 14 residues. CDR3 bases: TGTGCCAGTAGCATTCGACAGACCACCGGGGAGCTGTTTTTT. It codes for CASSIRQTTGELFF.

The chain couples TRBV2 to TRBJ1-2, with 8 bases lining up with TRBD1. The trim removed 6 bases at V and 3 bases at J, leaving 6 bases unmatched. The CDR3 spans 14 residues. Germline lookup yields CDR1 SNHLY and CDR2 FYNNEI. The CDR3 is CASSLTGEHYGYTF. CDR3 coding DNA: TGTGCCAGCAGCCTGACAGGGGAACACTATGGCTACACCTTC.

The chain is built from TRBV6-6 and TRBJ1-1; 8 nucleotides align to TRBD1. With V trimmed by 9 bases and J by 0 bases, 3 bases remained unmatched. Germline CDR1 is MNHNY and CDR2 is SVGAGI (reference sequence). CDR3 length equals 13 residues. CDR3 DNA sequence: TGTGCCAGTAGACAGGGGATGAACACTGAAGCTTTCTTT. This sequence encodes CASRQGMNTEAFF.

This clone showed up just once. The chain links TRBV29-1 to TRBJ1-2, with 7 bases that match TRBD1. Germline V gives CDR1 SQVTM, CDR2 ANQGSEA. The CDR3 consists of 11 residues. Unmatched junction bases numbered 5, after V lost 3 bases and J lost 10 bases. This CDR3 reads CSVDRGFVYTF. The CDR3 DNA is TGCAGCGTTGACAGGGGGTTTGTCTACACCTTC.

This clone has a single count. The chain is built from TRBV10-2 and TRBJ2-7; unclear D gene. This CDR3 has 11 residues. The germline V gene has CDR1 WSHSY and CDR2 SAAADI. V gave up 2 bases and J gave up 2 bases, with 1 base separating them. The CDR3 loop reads CASSEPYEQYF. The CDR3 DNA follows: TGCGCCAGCAGTGAGCCCTACGAGCAGTACTTC.

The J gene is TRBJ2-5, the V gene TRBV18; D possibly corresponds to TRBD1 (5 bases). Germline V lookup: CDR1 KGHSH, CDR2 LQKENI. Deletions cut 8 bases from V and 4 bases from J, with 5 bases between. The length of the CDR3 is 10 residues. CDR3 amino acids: CASRGETQYF. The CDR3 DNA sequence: TGTGCCAGCAGGGGAGAGACCCAGTACTTC.

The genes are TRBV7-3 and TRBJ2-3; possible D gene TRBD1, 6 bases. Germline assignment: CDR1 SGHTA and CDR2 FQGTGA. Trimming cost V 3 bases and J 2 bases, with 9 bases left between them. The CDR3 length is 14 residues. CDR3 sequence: CASSFTGTTDTQYF. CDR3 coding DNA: TGTGCCAGCAGCTTCACAGGGACCACAGATACGCAGTATTTT.